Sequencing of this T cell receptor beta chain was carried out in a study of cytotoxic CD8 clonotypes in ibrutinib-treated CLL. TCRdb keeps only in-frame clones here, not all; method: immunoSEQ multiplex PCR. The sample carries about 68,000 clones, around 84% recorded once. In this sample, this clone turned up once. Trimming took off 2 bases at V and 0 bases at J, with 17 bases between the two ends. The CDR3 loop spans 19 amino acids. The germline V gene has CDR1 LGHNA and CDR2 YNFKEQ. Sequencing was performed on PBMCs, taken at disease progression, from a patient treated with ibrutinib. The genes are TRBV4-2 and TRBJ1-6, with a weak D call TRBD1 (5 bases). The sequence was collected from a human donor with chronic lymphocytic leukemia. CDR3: CASSQNPGLGSSYNSPLHF. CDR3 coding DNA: TGTGCCAGCAGCCAAAATCCGGGACTCGGAAGCTCCTATAATTCACCCCTCCACTTT.